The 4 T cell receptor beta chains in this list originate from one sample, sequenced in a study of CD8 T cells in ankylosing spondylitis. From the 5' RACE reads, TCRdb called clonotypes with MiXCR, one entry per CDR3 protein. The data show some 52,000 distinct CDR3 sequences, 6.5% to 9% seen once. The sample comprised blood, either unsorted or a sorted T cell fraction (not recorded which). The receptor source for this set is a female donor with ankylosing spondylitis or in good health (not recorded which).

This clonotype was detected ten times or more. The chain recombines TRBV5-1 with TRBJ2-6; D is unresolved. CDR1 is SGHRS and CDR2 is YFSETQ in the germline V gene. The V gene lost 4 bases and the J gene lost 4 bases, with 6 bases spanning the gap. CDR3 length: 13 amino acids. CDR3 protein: CASSPDGANVLTF. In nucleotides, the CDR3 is TGCGCCAGCAGCCCCGACGGGGCCAACGTCCTGACTTTC.

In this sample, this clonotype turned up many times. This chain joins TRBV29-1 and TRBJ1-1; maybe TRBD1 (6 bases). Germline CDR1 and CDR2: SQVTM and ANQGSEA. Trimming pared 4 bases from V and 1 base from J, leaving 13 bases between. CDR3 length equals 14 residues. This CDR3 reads CSVGIQGSNTEAFF. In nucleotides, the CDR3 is TGCAGCGTTGGAATACAGGGCTCGAACACTGAAGCTTTCTTT.

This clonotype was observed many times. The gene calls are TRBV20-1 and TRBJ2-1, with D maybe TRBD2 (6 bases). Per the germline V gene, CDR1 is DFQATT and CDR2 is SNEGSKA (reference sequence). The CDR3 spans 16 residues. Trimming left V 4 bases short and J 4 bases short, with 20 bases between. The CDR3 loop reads CSATPAGGLRYNEQFF. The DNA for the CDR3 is TGCAGTGCTACTCCAGCGGGCGGACTCCGGTACAATGAGCAGTTCTTC.

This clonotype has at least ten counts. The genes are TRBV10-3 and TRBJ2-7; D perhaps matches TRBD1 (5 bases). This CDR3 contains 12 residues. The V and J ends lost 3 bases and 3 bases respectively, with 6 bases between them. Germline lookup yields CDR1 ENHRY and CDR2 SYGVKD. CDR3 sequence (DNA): TGTGCCATCAGTGACGACAGCTACGAGCAGTACTTC. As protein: CAISDDSYEQYF.